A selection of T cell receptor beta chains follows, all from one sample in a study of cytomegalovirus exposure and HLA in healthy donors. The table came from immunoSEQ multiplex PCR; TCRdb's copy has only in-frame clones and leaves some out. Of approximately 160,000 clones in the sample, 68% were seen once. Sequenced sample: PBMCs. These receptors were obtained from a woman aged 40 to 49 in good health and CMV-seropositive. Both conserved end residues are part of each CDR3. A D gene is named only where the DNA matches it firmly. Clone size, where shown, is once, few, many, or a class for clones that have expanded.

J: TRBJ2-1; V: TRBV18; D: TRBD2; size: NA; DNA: TGTGCCAGCTCAACCCGGACTAGCGGTTTCCCCTACAATGAGCAGTTCTTC; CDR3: CASSTRTSGFPYNEQFF
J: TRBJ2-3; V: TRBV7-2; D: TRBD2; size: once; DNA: TGTGCCAGCAGTTGGGGACTAGCGGGGGCCCGCACAGATACGCAGTATTTT; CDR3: CASSWGLAGARTDTQYF
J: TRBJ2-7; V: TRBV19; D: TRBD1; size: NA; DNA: TGTGCCAGTAGTATAACAGGGGTCGAGCAGTACTTC; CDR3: CASSITGVEQYF
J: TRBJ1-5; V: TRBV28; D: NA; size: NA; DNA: TGTGCCAGCAGCGCCGCACAGGGTAATCAGCCCCAGCATTTT; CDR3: CASSAAQGNQPQHF
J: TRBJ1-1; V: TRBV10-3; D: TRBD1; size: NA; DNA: TGTGCCATCAGTGAGCCGGACAGGGCGATCTCCGATAGTGAAGCTTTCTTT; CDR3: CAISEPDRAISDSEAFF
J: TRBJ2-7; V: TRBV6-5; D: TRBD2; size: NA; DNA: TGTGCCAGCAGTTACTCCAAGCACGGGGGGAGCTACGAGCAGTACTTC; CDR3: CASSYSKHGGSYEQYF
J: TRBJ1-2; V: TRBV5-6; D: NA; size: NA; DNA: TGTGCCAGCAGCTCAGAGGTGCGGTGGGGCTACACCTTC; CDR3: CASSSEVRWGYTF
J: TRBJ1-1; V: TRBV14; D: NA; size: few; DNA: TGTGCCAGCAGCTCACCTCAGATGAACACTGAAGCTTTCTTT; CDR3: CASSSPQMNTEAFF
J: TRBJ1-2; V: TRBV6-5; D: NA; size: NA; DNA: TGTGCCAGCACCCCAGGGGTAAGCTCACATGGCTACACCTTC; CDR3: CASTPGVSSHGYTF
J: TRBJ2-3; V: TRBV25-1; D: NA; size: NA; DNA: TGTGCCAGCGGAGGAGGCCTCACAGATACGCAGTATTTT; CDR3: CASGGGLTDTQYF
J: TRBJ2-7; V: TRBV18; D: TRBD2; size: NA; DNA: TGTGCCAGCTCACCACAACGGGAGGTTACCTACGAGCAGTACTTC; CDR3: CASSPQREVTYEQYF
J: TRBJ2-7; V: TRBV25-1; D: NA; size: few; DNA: TGTGCCAGCAGTGCAGGGGGGAGCTCCTACGAGCAGTACTTC; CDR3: CASSAGGSSYEQYF
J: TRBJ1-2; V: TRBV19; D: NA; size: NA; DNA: TGTGCCAGTAGTACGCTCGGCGGGGGGGAGAACTATGGCTACACCTTC; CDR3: CASSTLGGGENYGYTF
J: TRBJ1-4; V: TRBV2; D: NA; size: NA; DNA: TGTGCCAGCAGGAACGGGACTCAGGGGAGGGGAACTAATGAAAAACTGTTTTTT; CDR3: CASRNGTQGRGTNEKLFF
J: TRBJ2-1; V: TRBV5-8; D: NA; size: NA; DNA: TGTGCCAGCAGCTTGCCAGGCAGGGACAATGAGCAGTTCTTC; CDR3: CASSLPGRDNEQFF